Below, 32 T cell receptor beta chains from the same sample are listed, as sequenced in a study of cytomegalovirus exposure and HLA in healthy donors (dated by TCRdb to 2015 to 2018). The library was prepared using the immunoSEQ multiplex PCR assay. For the multiplex PCR, a mixture combining 60 forward primers for TCR Vbeta segments and 13 reverse primers for TCR Jbeta segments was used. TCRdb took over this immuneACCESS table, retaining in-frame rearrangements with V and J assigned. Such tables are incomplete; in checked studies, under half of the missing clones stem from an unresolved V gene, and the remainder is unexplained. The sample table lists 150,000 to 200,000 clones, 75% to 90% of them with a count of one. The top ten clonotypes cover about 2.1% of the sample. The specimen was PBMCs. The receptors originated from a young woman in good health and CMV-seronegative.

V usage is TRBV11-2 and J usage is TRBJ2-5, with D perhaps matching TRBD2 (5 bases). The germline V gene has CDR1 SGHAT and CDR2 FQNNGV. The CDR3 covers 15 residues. Trimming took 7 bases from V and 5 from J, leaving 20 bases between them. The CDR3 reads CASTPASGRYETQYF. DNA of the CDR3: TGTGCCAGCACCCCGGCTAGTGGGAGATATGAGACCCAGTACTTC.

This clone is a singleton in its sample. This chain uses TRBV19 with TRBJ2-7; D may be TRBD2 (6 bases). Trimming took 1 base from V and 4 from J, leaving 26 bases between them. The CDR3 totals 19 residues. Germline V gives CDR1 LNHDA, CDR2 SQIVND (reference sequence). The chain's CDR3 is CASSIGRSGSHVLEYEQYF. The CDR3 coding sequence is TGTGCCAGTAGTATAGGGCGGTCCGGGAGTCACGTCCTAGAGTACGAGCAGTACTTC.

The V gene is TRBV11-1, the J gene TRBJ2-2; possible D gene TRBD2, 5 bases. In germline, CDR1 is SGHAT, CDR2 FQDESV (reference sequence). Trimming left V 5 bases short and J 3 bases short, with 13 bases between. The CDR3 consists of 15 residues. The CDR3 DNA follows: TGTGCCAGCAGCCAAACATCTAGCTACACCGGGGAGCTGTTTTTT. Its translation: CASSQTSSYTGELFF. The variable domain in full, completed from reference TRBV11-1 and TRBJ2-2, reads EAEVAQSPRYKITEKSQAVAFWCDPISGHATLYWYRQILGQGPELLVQFQDESVVDDSQLPKDRFSAERLKGVDSTLKIQPAELGDSAMYLCASSQTSSYTGELFFGEGSRLTVL.

The chain carries TRBV7-9 and TRBJ2-7; 8 nucleotides line up with TRBD1. Per the germline V gene, CDR1 is SEHNR and CDR2 is FQNEAQ (reference sequence). With V trimmed by 2 bases and J by 1 base, 13 bases remained unmatched. The CDR3 spans 18 residues. The CDR3 DNA is TGTGCCAGCAGCTTAATGGGGGACATAGGGACAGGTTCCTACGAGCAGTACTTC. Amino acids: CASSLMGDIGTGSYEQYF.

This clone was seen a single time. The J gene is TRBJ1-2, the V gene TRBV2; no firm D call. This CDR3 spans 12 amino acids. V was clipped by 4 bases and J by 5 bases, with 8 bases between them. Per the germline V gene, CDR1 is SNHLY and CDR2 is FYNNEI. CDR3 protein: CASSGWQYGYTF. The CDR3 DNA sequence: TGTGCCAGCAGTGGGTGGCAGTATGGCTACACCTTC.

This clone appeared a few times. This chain connects TRBV6-1 to TRBJ1-1; D not resolved. CDR3 length: 13 residues. In germline, CDR1 is MNHNS, CDR2 SASEGT. Trimming took 7 bases from V and 3 from J, leaving 12 bases between them. CDR3 region: CASMYGEDTEAFF. In DNA, the CDR3 is TGTGCCAGCATGTACGGGGAGGACACTGAAGCTTTCTTT.

This chain links TRBV5-1 with TRBJ1-6, with D possibly matching TRBD1 (6 bases). The CDR3 is 14 residues long. The V gene lost 8 bases and the J gene lost 7 bases, with 16 bases spanning the gap. Germline-derived CDR1 and CDR2 are SGHRS and YFSETQ. The CDR3 here is CASSGGQGNSPLHF. In DNA, the CDR3 is TGCGCCAGTTCCGGGGGGCAGGGAAATTCACCCCTCCACTTT.

The rearrangement joins TRBV7-2 to TRBJ1-3; TRBD1 might be the D (6 bases). The CDR3 has 15 amino acids. V lost 5 bases, J lost 2 bases, and 13 bases lay in between. Germline CDR1 SGHTA, CDR2 FQGNSA. The CDR3 spells CASSEITGTGNTIYF. The CDR3 DNA reads TGTGCCAGCAGCGAAATAACAGGGACTGGAAACACCATATATTTT.

A single count supports this clone. V and J are TRBV27 and TRBJ1-1; 7 bases align to TRBD1. Germline CDR1 is MNHEY and CDR2 is SMNVEV (reference sequence). The CDR3 is 13 amino acids. With V trimmed by 6 bases and J by 3 bases, 4 bases remained unmatched. The CDR3 spells CASRRQGYTEAFF. CDR3 in DNA: TGTGCCAGCAGACGACAGGGCTACACTGAAGCTTTCTTT.

The V call is TRBV28, the J call TRBJ2-7; D might be TRBD1 (6 bases). V lost 6 bases, J lost 2 bases, and 17 bases lay in between. Germline V gene data show CDR1 as MDHEN and CDR2 as SYDVKM. The CDR3 has 15 amino acids. The CDR3 loop reads CASSPTQGIPYEQYF. As DNA, the CDR3 is TGTGCCAGCAGCCCTACTCAGGGGATTCCCTACGAGCAGTACTTC.

The chain combines TRBV27 with TRBJ2-5, with 11 bases matching TRBD2. The CDR3 covers 15 residues. Germline CDR1 reads MNHEY; CDR2 reads SMNVEV (reference sequence). V was clipped by 10 bases and J by 5 bases; unmatched bases: 12. This CDR3 reads CATKVAGGPSETQYF. Here the CDR3 DNA reads TGTGCCACCAAAGTAGCGGGAGGGCCAAGCGAGACCCAGTACTTC.

V and J are TRBV27 and TRBJ1-1; 8 nucleotides align to TRBD1. Germline values: CDR1 MNHEY, CDR2 SMNVEV (reference sequence). This CDR3 has 14 amino acids. Trimming cost V 2 bases and J 5 bases; bases outside gene matches: 4. In DNA, the CDR3 is TGTGCCAGCAGTTTACAGGGGGCGAGGACTGAAGCTTTCTTT. Its translation is CASSLQGARTEAFF.

In its sample, this clone was seen once. V and J are TRBV9 and TRBJ1-1, with 7 bases identical to TRBD1. The V gene's germline CDR1 is SGDLS and CDR2 YYNGEE. With V trimmed by 4 bases and J by 6 bases, 12 bases remained unmatched. The CDR3 totals 15 residues. CDR3 coding DNA: TGTGCCAGCAGCACCGGGACAGATTATCGGCCTGAAGCTTTCTTT. This gives the protein CASSTGTDYRPEAFF. The full variable domain, with the rest looked up from reference TRBV9 and TRBJ1-1, is DSGVTQTPKHLITATGQRVTLRCSPRSGDLSVYWYQQSLDQGLQFLIQYYNGEERAKGNILERFSAQQFPDLHSELNLSSLELGDSALYFCASSTGTDYRPEAFFGQGTRLTVV.

The genes are TRBV11-1 and TRBJ2-2; TRBD2 is a possible D gene (6 bases). The V gene lost 2 bases and the J gene lost 4 bases, with 14 bases spanning the gap. This CDR3 has 16 amino acids. The germline V gene encodes CDR1 SGHAT and CDR2 FQDESV (reference sequence). The CDR3 nucleotides are TGTGCCAGCAGCTTACTTGAGCGGGCGAGCACCGGGGAGCTGTTTTTT. Translated, it gives CASSLLERASTGELFF.

This clone was recorded a few times. This sequence joins TRBV5-1 and TRBJ1-3, with 8 bases matching TRBD1. Germline V gene sequence: CDR1 SGHRS, CDR2 YFSETQ. With 4 bases clipped from V and 3 bases from J, the junction kept 6 bases outside the gene matches. The CDR3 runs to 15 residues. This CDR3 is CASSVWTGSGNTIYF. The CDR3 DNA is TGCGCCAGCAGCGTATGGACAGGGAGTGGAAACACCATATATTTT.

In its sample, this clone was seen once. The chain uses TRBV19 and TRBJ2-6, with TRBD1 identical over 7 bases. This CDR3 region has 17 residues. The germline CDR1 and CDR2 sequences are LNHDA and SQIVND (reference sequence). The trim removed 6 bases at V and 2 bases at J, leaving 10 bases unmatched. CDR3 sequence (DNA): TGTGCCAGTAGCTCGGACAGGTCCGCGGCTGGGGCCAACGTCCTGACTTTC. It is translated as CASSSDRSAAGANVLTF.

The genes are TRBV7-9 and TRBJ2-7; D possibly corresponds to TRBD1 (6 bases). Trimming pared 1 base from V and 4 bases from J, leaving 14 bases between. Germline CDR1 reads SEHNR; CDR2 reads FQNEAQ (reference sequence). The CDR3 runs to 15 residues. In DNA, the CDR3 is TGTGCCAGCAGCTTAGTTTTGGGGGCGCAGTACGAGCAGTACTTC. Its protein is CASSLVLGAQYEQYF.

The gene calls are TRBV28 and TRBJ1-3; the D gene is possibly TRBD1 (5 bases). Per the germline V gene, CDR1 is MDHEN and CDR2 is SYDVKM. There are 14 residues in the CDR3. The germline V and J ends were trimmed by 6 bases and 1 base, with 10 bases remaining between them. CDR3 sequence reads: CASSQGTSGNTIYF. CDR3 DNA: TGTGCCAGCAGCCAGGGTACATCTGGAAACACCATATATTTT.

The rearrangement uses TRBV5-6 and TRBJ2-5, with 10 bases identical to TRBD2. The J call may be incorrect, as the DNA end agrees better with TRBJ2-7. The germline V gene encodes CDR1 SGHDT and CDR2 YYEEEE. The CDR3 contains 15 residues. CDR3 residues: CASSIPGTSVNEQYF. The CDR3 DNA sequence: TGTGCCAGCAGCATACCCGGGACTAGCGTGAACGAGCAGTACTTC.

The chain links TRBV28 to TRBJ2-1; a possible D gene is TRBD2 (5 bases). This CDR3 comprises 12 residues. The V gene's germline CDR1 is MDHEN and CDR2 SYDVKM. V was cut by 4 bases and J by 9 bases, with 10 bases left in between. This chain's CDR3 is CASSSDWGEQFF. CDR3 nucleotides: TGTGCCAGCAGTTCGGACTGGGGTGAGCAGTTCTTC.

The genes are TRBV14 and TRBJ1-2; the D gene is possibly TRBD1 (5 bases). Deletions cut 5 bases from V and 7 bases from J, with 17 bases between. Germline V gene sequence: CDR1 SGHDN, CDR2 FVKESK. This CDR3 contains 14 residues. CDR3 amino acids: CASSNSIGARGYTF. DNA for the CDR3: TGTGCCAGCAGCAACTCGATAGGGGCTCGTGGCTACACCTTC.

V gene TRBV5-8 combines with J gene TRBJ2-5; D is ambiguous. This CDR3 has 14 amino acids. Per germline, CDR1 SGHTS and CDR2 YDEGEE. Trimming removed 2 bases from V and 4 bases from J, with 12 bases in between. DNA for the CDR3: TGTGCCAGCAGCTTAGCAGGCAGCCGAGAGACCCAGTACTTC. It encodes CASSLAGSRETQYF. The complete variable domain, with remaining parts taken from reference TRBV5-8 and TRBJ2-5, reads EAGVTQSPTHLIKTRGQQATLRCSPISGHTSVYWYQQALGLGLQFLLWYDEGEERNRGNFPPRFSGRQFPNYSSELNVNALELEDSALYLCASSLAGSRETQYFGPGTRLLVL.

The rearrangement joins TRBV27 to TRBJ1-2; D is unresolved. The V gene's germline CDR1 is MNHEY and CDR2 SMNVEV (reference sequence). The CDR3 is made up of 15 amino acids. The V end was cut by 4 bases, the J end by 4 bases, with 16 bases between. The CDR3 sequence: CASSSLRRSIYGYTF. CDR3 sequence (DNA): TGTGCCAGCAGTTCCCTCAGGCGTTCAATCTATGGCTACACCTTC.

This clone was found once. The V call is TRBV6-1, the J call TRBJ2-5; 10 bases fit TRBD2. The CDR3 is 14 amino acids. Germline CDR1 MNHNS, CDR2 SASEGT. After removal of 8 bases from V and 4 bases from J, the junction contained 7 bases not matched to a gene. CDR3 protein: CASVMTSGSETQYF. CDR3 DNA: TGTGCCAGCGTTATGACTAGCGGGTCAGAGACCCAGTACTTC.

In regard to this clone: The junction differs from germline at one of its ends, possibly a read error. The J gene is TRBJ1-2, the V gene TRBV30; 8 nucleotides match TRBD1. CDR3 size: 15 residues. CDR1 and CDR2 from the germline V gene are GTSNPN and SVGIG (reference sequence). CDR3 DNA: TGTGCCTGGAGTGTCGGGCAGGGGGCTAATTATGGCTACACCTTC. Translated: CAWSVGQGANYGYTF.

The V call is TRBV2, the J call TRBJ2-2; 9 bases agree with TRBD1. Germline values: CDR1 SNHLY, CDR2 FYNNEI. CDR3 length: 15 amino acids. The junction had 5 bases not matched to a gene; V was cut back by 5 bases and J by 4 bases. This chain's CDR3 is CASSRDREGTGELFF. The CDR3 nucleotides are TGTGCCAGCAGTAGGGACAGGGAAGGCACCGGGGAGCTGTTTTTT.

The J gene is TRBJ1-5, the V gene TRBV2; D possibly corresponds to TRBD1 (5 bases). Trimming removed 4 bases at V and 2 bases at J, with 12 bases between. From germline, CDR1 is SNHLY and CDR2 FYNNEI. CDR3 length: 15 amino acids. The DNA for the CDR3 is TGTGCCAGCAGTGTTGCAGGGTTAGGCAATCAGCCCCAGCATTTT. It is translated as CASSVAGLGNQPQHF.

This chain joins TRBV12-5 and TRBJ1-1, with 7 bases identical to TRBD1. This CDR3 is 17 amino acids long. Trimming at V came to 0 bases and at J to 4 bases, leaving 11 bases not matched to a gene. Per germline, CDR1 LGHNT and CDR2 FRNRAP. CDR3 residues: CASGLVLGDRGGTEAFF. The DNA of the CDR3 is TGTGCTAGTGGTTTGGTATTAGGGGACAGAGGTGGCACTGAAGCTTTCTTT.

V is TRBV7-6 and J is TRBJ2-5; 9 bases are shared with TRBD1. The last part of the DNA fits TRBJ2-7 better; the J call may be wrong. This CDR3 is built from 17 residues. Germline loops: CDR1 SGHVS, CDR2 FNYEAQ. The CDR3 loop is CASSWDRDSPGLYEQYF. The CDR3 DNA follows: TGTGCCAGCAGCTGGGACAGGGATTCCCCAGGGTTGTACGAGCAGTACTTC.

The CDR3 bases are TGTGCCAGCAAGGTCGGGGAACCTTATGGCTACACCTTC. Translated: CASKVGEPYGYTF. This chain links TRBV6-5 with TRBJ1-2; D unresolved. CDR3 length: 13 amino acids. The germline CDR1 and CDR2 sequences are MNHEY and SVGAGI. V shed 7 bases and J shed 5 bases, with 14 bases lying between them.

The genes are TRBV6-5 and TRBJ2-5, with D perhaps TRBD1 (8 bases). CDR1 is MNHEY and CDR2 is SVGAGI in the germline V gene. This CDR3 spans 13 amino acids. The CDR3 loop reads CTGGGVPLETQYF. The CDR3 DNA reads TGTACAGGGGGAGGGGTGCCATTAGAGACCCAGTACTTC.

This sequence joins TRBV19 and TRBJ1-5, with 7 bases that match TRBD1. CDR1 LNHDA and CDR2 SQIVND come from the germline V gene (reference sequence). The V and J ends lost 5 bases and 2 bases, in that order; junction bases with no gene match: 6. This CDR3 has 15 residues. CDR3 nucleotide sequence: TGTGCCAGTAGTGTGAACACAGGGGGCAATCAGCCCCAGCATTTT. Translated: CASSVNTGGNQPQHF.